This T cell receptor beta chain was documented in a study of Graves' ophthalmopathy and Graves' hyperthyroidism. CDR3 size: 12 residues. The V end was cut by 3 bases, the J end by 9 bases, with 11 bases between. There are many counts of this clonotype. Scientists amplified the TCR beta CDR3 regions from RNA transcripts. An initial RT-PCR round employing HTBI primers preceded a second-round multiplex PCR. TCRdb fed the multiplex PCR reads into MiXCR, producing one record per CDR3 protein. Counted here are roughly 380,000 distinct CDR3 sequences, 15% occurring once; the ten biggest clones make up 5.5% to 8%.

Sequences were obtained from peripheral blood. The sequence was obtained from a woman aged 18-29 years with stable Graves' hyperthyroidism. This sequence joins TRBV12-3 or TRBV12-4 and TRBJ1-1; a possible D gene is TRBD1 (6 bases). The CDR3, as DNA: TGTGCCAGCAGTTTGGTGGACAGCAAAGCTTTCTTT. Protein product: CASSLVDSKAFF.